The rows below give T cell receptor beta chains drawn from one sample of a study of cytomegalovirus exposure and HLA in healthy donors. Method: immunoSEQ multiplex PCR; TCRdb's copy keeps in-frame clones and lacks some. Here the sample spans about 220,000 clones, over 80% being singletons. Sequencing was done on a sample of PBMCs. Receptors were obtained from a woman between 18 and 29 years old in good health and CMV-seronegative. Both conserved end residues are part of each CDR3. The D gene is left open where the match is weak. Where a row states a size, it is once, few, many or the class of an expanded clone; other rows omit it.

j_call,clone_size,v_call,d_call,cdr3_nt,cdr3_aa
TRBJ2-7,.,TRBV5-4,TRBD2,TGTGCCAGCAGCTTGGCTAGCGGGAGGGCCTTACCCCCCTACGAGCAGTACTTC,CASSLASGRALPPYEQYF
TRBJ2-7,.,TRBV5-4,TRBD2,TGTGCCAGCAGCCCCCGGGGGGAGACAAGCGAGCAGTACTTC,CASSPRGETSEQYF
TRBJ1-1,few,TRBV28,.,TGTGCCAGCATCGGGTCAACTGAAGCTTTCTTT,CASIGSTEAFF
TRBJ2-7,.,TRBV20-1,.,TGCAGTGGGGGCGGAGCTTACGAGCAGTACTTC,CSGGGAYEQYF
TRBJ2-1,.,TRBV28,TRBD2,TGTGCCAGCAGCGGACTAGCAAATGAGCAGTTCTTC,CASSGLANEQFF
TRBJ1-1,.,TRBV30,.,TGTGCCTGGATCAAACAGGGTTTAGGGGACACTGAAGCTTTCTTT,CAWIKQGLGDTEAFF
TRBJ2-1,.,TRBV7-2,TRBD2,TGTGCCAGCAGCCAAACTAGCGGGAGTTACAATGAGCAGTTCTTC,CASSQTSGSYNEQFF
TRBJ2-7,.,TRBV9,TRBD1,TGTGCCAGCAGCTCCCGGGACAGGACCTACGAGCAGTACTTC,CASSSRDRTYEQYF
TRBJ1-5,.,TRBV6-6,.,TGTGCCAGCAGTTACCTAGGCAGCAATCAGCCCCAGCATTTT,CASSYLGSNQPQHF
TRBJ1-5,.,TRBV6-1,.,TGTGCCAGCAGTGTCCAGAATAGCAATCAGCCCCAGCATTTT,CASSVQNSNQPQHF
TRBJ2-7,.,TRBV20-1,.,TGCAGTGCTAGTCCCACGGAGGAGCAGTACTTC,CSASPTEEQYF
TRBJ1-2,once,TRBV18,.,TGTGCCAGCTCACCACGGGAGGGCAACTATGGCTACACCTTC,CASSPREGNYGYTF
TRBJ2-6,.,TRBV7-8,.,TGTGCCAGCAGCTGCTTAAGTTACCCACAAAGTCGGGCCAACGTCCTGACTTTC,CASSCLSYPQSRANVLTF
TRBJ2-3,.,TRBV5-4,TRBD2,TGTGCCAGCAGCTTCGAAACTAGCGGGACTACGCAGTATTTT,CASSFETSGTTQYF
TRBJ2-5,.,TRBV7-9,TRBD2,TGTGCCAGCAGCGCCGGGCTAGCGGGAGGTTTCGGAGAGACCCAGTACTTC,CASSAGLAGGFGETQYF
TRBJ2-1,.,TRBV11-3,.,TGTGCCAGCAGCTTAGTCGTAAATGAGCAGTTCTTC,CASSLVVNEQFF
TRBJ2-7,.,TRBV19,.,TGTGCCAGTAGTCATAGCGGCGGTGTCTACGAGCAGTACTTC,CASSHSGGVYEQYF
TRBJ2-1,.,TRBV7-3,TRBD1,TGTGCCAGCAGCTTTAGGGGGCTACCTAACAATGAGCAGTTCTTC,CASSFRGLPNNEQFF
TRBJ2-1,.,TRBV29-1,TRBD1,TGCAGCGTTGTGGGTGGGACAGGGATTTACAATGAGCAGTTCTTC,CSVVGGTGIYNEQFF
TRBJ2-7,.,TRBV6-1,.,TGTGCCAGCAGCCTCGTAACCTACGAGCAGTACTTC,CASSLVTYEQYF
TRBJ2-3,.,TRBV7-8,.,TGTGCCAGCAGCTTTTACGGGACTCCAGGAGATACGCAGTATTTT,CASSFYGTPGDTQYF
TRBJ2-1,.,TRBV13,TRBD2,TGTGCCAGCAGCTCCCGAAATGGACTAGCGGGATCGACCTACAATGAGCAGTTCTTC,CASSSRNGLAGSTYNEQFF
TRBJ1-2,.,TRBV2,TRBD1,TGTGCCAGCAGTGATCCCCGGGACAGGGCCCTCTATGGCTACACCTTC,CASSDPRDRALYGYTF
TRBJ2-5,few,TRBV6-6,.,TGTGCCAGCAGTTACAAGCGCCGAGAGACCCAGTACTTC,CASSYKRRETQYF
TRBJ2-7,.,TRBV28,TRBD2,TGTGCCACCTACGACGGGTCGAGCGGGATCCACGAGCAGTACTTC,CATYDGSSGIHEQYF
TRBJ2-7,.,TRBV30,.,TGTGCCTGCCGATTAGAGCGGGCGGCCTACGAGCAGTACTTC,CACRLERAAYEQYF
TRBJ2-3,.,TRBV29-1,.,TGCAGCGTTGAAGATCGGGGGAACACAGATACGCAGTATTTT,CSVEDRGNTDTQYF
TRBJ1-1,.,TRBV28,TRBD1,TGTGCCAGCAGTTCAGCAGGGGGAGTGGGTACTGAAGCTTTCTTT,CASSSAGGVGTEAFF
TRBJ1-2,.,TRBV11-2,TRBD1,TGTGCCAGCAGACAAACGGCAGGGGGCCGTAATGGCTACACCTTC,CASRQTAGGRNGYTF
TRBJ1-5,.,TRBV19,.,TGTGCCAGTAGTGGGCAGGGCGGTCAGCCCCAGCATTTT,CASSGQGGQPQHF
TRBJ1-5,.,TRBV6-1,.,TGTGCCAGCAGTGTTAGTAGCAGGGGATTGAGTAATCAGCCCCAGCATTTT,CASSVSSRGLSNQPQHF
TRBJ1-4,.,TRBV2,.,TGTGCCAGCGCCAGGGGCGCCCGACGAGGTGAAAAACTGTTTTTT,CASARGARRGEKLFF
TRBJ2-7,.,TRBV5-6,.,TGTGCCAGCAGCTTATCTCAGGGCTTGGGGTCCTACGAGCAGTACTTC,CASSLSQGLGSYEQYF
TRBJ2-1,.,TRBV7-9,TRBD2,TGTGCCAGTCTACCCCCCCCGACTAGCGGTTATTACAATGAGCAGTTCTTC,CASLPPPTSGYYNEQFF
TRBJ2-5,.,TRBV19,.,TGTGCCAGTAGTCAGCGGAGAGGGCGCTCCGAGACCCAGTACTTC,CASSQRRGRSETQYF
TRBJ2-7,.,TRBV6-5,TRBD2,TGTGCCAGCAGTCGACTAGCTCTTTCCGAGCAGTACTTC,CASSRLALSEQYF
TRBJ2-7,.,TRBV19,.,TGTGCCAGTAGTATTACTGTCGGGTCAAGGCAGTACTTC,CASSITVGSRQYF
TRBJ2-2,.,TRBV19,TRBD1,TGTGCCAGTAGTCCCCAGGTGGCAGGGGGAAATACCGGGGAGCTGTTTTTT,CASSPQVAGGNTGELFF
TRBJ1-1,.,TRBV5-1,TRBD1,TGCGCCAGCAGCCCCCTGACAGGGTCGGGCACTGAAGCTTTCTTT,CASSPLTGSGTEAFF
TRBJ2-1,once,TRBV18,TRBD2,TGTGCCAGCTCACTCAGGGCGGGAGAGTTCAATGAGCAGTTCTTC,CASSLRAGEFNEQFF
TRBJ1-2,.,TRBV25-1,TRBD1,TGTGCCAGCAGTTGGACAGGGAATGGCTACACCTTC,CASSWTGNGYTF